This T cell receptor (beta chain) was documented in a study of blood T cell repertoires in COVID-19. Libraries were prepared by immunoSEQ multiplex PCR; TCRdb keeps only in-frame clonotypes and omits some of them. There are 120,000 to 150,000 clones in the sample; about 88% occur only once, and roughly 2.5% lies in the top ten. V was shortened by 2 bases and J by 5 bases, with 6 bases between the two germline ends. The CDR3 totals 13 residues. Looked up from germline, CDR1 is SNHLY and CDR2 is FYNNEI. Material: peripheral blood. The V call is TRBV2, the J call TRBJ1-4, with D perhaps matching TRBD1 (6 bases). This clonotype was sampled from a human donor with acute or convalescent COVID-19. The donor label of this sample is uncertain. In DNA, the CDR3 is TGTGCCAGCAGTGAAACAGGGAATGAAAAACTGTTTTTT. This encodes CASSETGNEKLFF.